Each of the 27 T cell receptor beta chains below was sequenced from the same sample in a study of blood T cell repertoires in COVID-19. Repertoires were generated with immunoSEQ multiplex PCR, while TCRdb's copy carries only in-frame clones and drops some. The data hold around 150,000 clones, with approximately 88% observed a single time. The sample was PBMCs or T cells enriched from blood (not recorded which). These receptors were taken from an older man who had been exposed to COVID-19.

The chain couples TRBV7-2 to TRBJ2-5, with TRBD1 matching over 7 bases. J lost 5 bases, V lost 7 bases, and 7 bases had no gene match. CDR1 is SGHTA and CDR2 is FQGNSA in the germline V gene. The CDR3 runs 13 residues. The CDR3 region is CASITGVEETQYF. The CDR3 bases are TGTGCCAGCATCACAGGGGTGGAGGAGACCCAGTACTTC.

This clone was detected only a few times. The chain employs TRBV19 and TRBJ2-7, with TRBD1 identical over 9 bases. The J segment lost 6 bases and the V segment lost 7 bases, leaving 4 bases of the junction unmatched. Germline V CDR1 and CDR2: LNHDA, SQIVND (reference sequence). This CDR3 region has 12 residues. The CDR3 nucleotides are TGTGCCAGTACCACAGGGGGCGGCGAGCAGTACTTC. Translation: CASTTGGGEQYF.

The chain is built from TRBV6-2 or TRBV6-3 and TRBJ2-7; D may be TRBD2 (5 bases). Deletions cut 5 bases from V and 5 bases from J, with 16 bases between. This CDR3 spans 14 amino acids. Germline V gene sequence: CDR1 MNHEY, CDR2 SVGEGT. The CDR3 sequence: CASSAPGSLNEQYF. DNA of the CDR3: TGTGCCAGCAGTGCCCCGGGATCTTTAAACGAGCAGTACTTC.

The chain uses TRBV6-5 and TRBJ2-3, with D perhaps TRBD1 (5 bases). Germline assignment: CDR1 MNHEY and CDR2 SVGAGI. This CDR3 has 14 amino acids. Trimming took 0 bases from V and 3 from J, leaving 7 bases between them. The CDR3 protein is CASSYSTVTDTQYF. As DNA, the CDR3 is TGTGCCAGCAGTTACTCGACAGTTACAGATACGCAGTATTTT.

This chain links TRBV20-1 with TRBJ2-1; D gene ambiguous. Deletions cut 7 bases from V and 6 bases from J, with 4 bases between. The CDR3 covers 9 residues. CDR1 DFQATT and CDR2 SNEGSKA come from the germline V gene (reference sequence). The CDR3 DNA sequence: TGCAGTGTCAGCAATGAGCAGTTCTTC. This translates into CSVSNEQFF.

The chain uses TRBV7-2 and TRBJ1-2; 8 bases line up with TRBD1. CDR1 and CDR2 from the germline V gene are SGHTA and FQGNSA. After removal of 5 bases from V and 1 base from J, the junction contained 6 bases not matched to a gene. This CDR3 comprises 15 residues. The CDR3 DNA reads as TGTGCCAGCAGCCTCGGACAGGGTTATAACTATGGCTACACCTTC. It specifies CASSLGQGYNYGYTF.

The gene calls are TRBV6-5 and TRBJ1-5, with D unclear. CDR3 length: 15 amino acids. Per germline, CDR1 MNHEY and CDR2 SVGAGI. V was clipped by 4 bases and J by 2 bases, with 12 bases between them. CDR3 sequence reads: CASSFDIYGNQPQHF. DNA for the CDR3: TGTGCCAGCAGTTTCGACATCTACGGCAATCAGCCCCAGCATTTT.

The CDR3 nucleotides read TGTGCCAGCAGCTCTACCTCTGGCGGGGGGGCTACAGATACGCAGTATTTT. Protein product: CASSSTSGGGATDTQYF. J is TRBJ2-3 and V is TRBV7-2; 9 nucleotides line up with TRBD2. The CDR3 totals 17 residues. Per germline, CDR1 SGHTA and CDR2 FQGNSA. Trimming at V came to 4 bases and at J to 3 bases, leaving 11 bases not matched to a gene.

The chain joins TRBV9 to TRBJ2-2; maybe TRBD1 (5 bases). CDR1 and CDR2 from the germline V gene are SGDLS and YYNGEE. Trimming cost V 1 base and J 7 bases, with 17 bases left between them. There are 16 residues in the CDR3. CDR3 amino acids: CASSVWNSRGSGELFF. CDR3 nucleotide sequence: TGTGCCAGCAGCGTATGGAACAGTAGGGGTAGCGGGGAGCTGTTTTTT.

The chain has TRBV7-2 and TRBJ2-1, with 8 positions matching TRBD1. Germline V CDR1 and CDR2: SGHTA, FQGNSA. The CDR3 sequence is 13 residues long. After removal of 1 base from V and 12 bases from J, the junction contained 5 bases not matched to a gene. The CDR3 loop reads CASSLDHGQGQFF. The CDR3 coding sequence is TGTGCCAGCAGCTTAGACCACGGACAGGGGCAGTTCTTC. The whole variable domain, remainder taken from reference TRBV7-2 and TRBJ2-1, is GAGVSQSPSNKVTEKGKDVELRCDPISGHTALYWYRQSLGQGLEFLIYFQGNSAPDKSGLPSDRFSAERTGGSVSTLTIQRTQQEDSAVYLCASSLDHGQGQFFGPGTRLTVL.

Here the CDR3 DNA reads TGTGCCAGCAGCATTAGACAGGGGGCGTACGAGCAGTACTTC. It specifies CASSIRQGAYEQYF. The chain joins TRBV5-5 to TRBJ2-7, with TRBD1 matching over 10 bases. The germline gives CDR1 SGHKS, CDR2 YYEKEE (reference sequence). V dropped 4 bases and J dropped 4; count of bases not matched to a gene: 5. The CDR3 covers 14 residues.

The V and J genes are TRBV28 and TRBJ1-2; 7 nucleotides align to TRBD1. The CDR3 length is 14 residues. The germline CDR1 and CDR2 sequences are MDHEN and SYDVKM. V dropped 6 bases and J dropped 2; count of bases not matched to a gene: 6. The CDR3 here is CASRLQGPNYGYTF. The CDR3 DNA sequence: TGTGCCAGCAGATTACAGGGGCCCAACTATGGCTACACCTTC.

The table lists this clone with many counts. The chain employs TRBV19 and TRBJ2-3, with a possible D match to TRBD1 (6 bases). CDR3 length: 14 amino acids. Germline CDR1 is LNHDA and CDR2 is SQIVND (reference sequence). Trimming shortened V by 5 bases and J by 0 bases, and 9 bases separated the two germline ends. CDR3 sequence reads: CASSSRGSTDTQYF. CDR3 in DNA: TGTGCCAGTAGTTCGAGGGGGAGCACAGATACGCAGTATTTT.

The CDR3 nucleotides read TGCGCCAGCTGCAAGGGACTAGCGTCCCTGAAGGAGCAGTACTTC. This translates into CASCKGLASLKEQYF. The gene calls are TRBV5-1 and TRBJ2-7, with 10 bases matching TRBD2. V shed 7 bases, J shed 7 bases, and the junction held 14 bases outside the gene matches. This CDR3 region has 15 residues. The germline V gene encodes CDR1 SGHRS and CDR2 YFSETQ.

The chain is built from TRBV19 and TRBJ1-1, with 7 bases lining up with TRBD1. The germline V gene has CDR1 LNHDA and CDR2 SQIVND (reference sequence). This CDR3 region has 15 residues. The ends lost 5 bases at V and 3 bases at J; junction bases unmatched: 9. The CDR3 DNA is TGTGCCAGTAGTGATCACAGGGGTCGGGACACTGAAGCTTTCTTT. The encoded protein is CASSDHRGRDTEAFF. The full variable domain, its missing parts supplied by reference TRBV19 and TRBJ1-1, is DGGITQSPKYLFRKEGQNVTLSCEQNLNHDAMYWYRQDPGQGLRLIYYSQIVNDFQKGDIAEGYSVSREKKESFPLTVTSAQKNPTAFYLCASSDHRGRDTEAFFGQGTRLTVV.

This chain links TRBV19 with TRBJ2-5; 9 bases map to TRBD2. The CDR3 has 15 residues. V gave up 3 bases and J gave up 5 bases; unmatched junction bases: 7. Germline CDR1 and CDR2: LNHDA and SQIVND (reference sequence). The CDR3 region is CASSMIAGVGETQYF. The DNA for the CDR3 is TGTGCCAGTAGTATGATAGCGGGAGTAGGGGAGACCCAGTACTTC. Complete variable domain (other parts from reference TRBV19 and TRBJ2-5): DGGITQSPKYLFRKEGQNVTLSCEQNLNHDAMYWYRQDPGQGLRLIYYSQIVNDFQKGDIAEGYSVSREKKESFPLTVTSAQKNPTAFYLCASSMIAGVGETQYFGPGTRLLVL.

This chain uses TRBV7-9 with TRBJ1-3; D is undetermined. The CDR3 contains 16 residues. V was cut by 5 bases and J by 2 bases, with 16 bases left in between. CDR1 is SEHNR, CDR2 FQNEAQ, per germline (reference sequence). The CDR3 protein is CASSQRVAEAGNTIYF. CDR3 sequence (DNA): TGTGCCAGCAGCCAACGAGTCGCGGAGGCTGGAAACACCATATATTTT.

The gene calls are TRBV3-1 (or the pseudogene TRBV3-2) and TRBJ2-6; possible D gene TRBD1, 6 bases. Germline lookup yields CDR1 LGHDT and CDR2 YNNKEL (reference sequence). Trimming shortened V by 0 bases and J by 0 bases, and 12 bases separated the two germline ends. The CDR3 loop spans 18 amino acids. The DNA for the CDR3 is TGTGCCAGCAGCCAAGATCGACAGGAAACCTCTGGGGCCAACGTCCTGACTTTC. It translates to CASSQDRQETSGANVLTF.

The chain uses TRBV12-3 or TRBV12-4 and TRBJ2-7, with D uncertain. V lost 3 bases to trimming and J lost 3 bases, with 6 bases between them. The CDR3 is 12 residues long. Here the CDR3 DNA reads TGTGCCAGCAGTTTTGGCAGCTACGAGCAGTACTTC. Protein product: CASSFGSYEQYF.

This clone was found a few times. The chain carries TRBV4-2 and TRBJ1-1; D remains ambiguous. V dropped 0 bases and J dropped 2 bases, with 10 bases sitting between them. Germline values: CDR1 LGHNA, CDR2 YNFKEQ. This CDR3 is 15 amino acids long. The CDR3: CASSQDPNSNTEAFF. DNA of the CDR3: TGTGCCAGCAGCCAAGATCCGAACAGTAACACTGAAGCTTTCTTT.

This clone has a single count. A junction end diverges from the germline sequence, so it may reflect a read error. The gene calls are TRBV3-1 (or the pseudogene TRBV3-2) and TRBJ1-2; 7 nucleotides match TRBD1. Germline V CDR1 and CDR2: LGHDT, YNNKEL (reference sequence). The CDR3 covers 12 residues. CDR3 DNA sequence: TGTGCCAGCAGCCAGGGACAGTCCCGCTCGGCCTTC. Its translation: CASSQGQSRSAF.

V usage is TRBV5-6 and J usage is TRBJ2-5, with D possibly matching TRBD2 (7 bases). The length of the CDR3 is 13 residues. CDR1 is SGHDT and CDR2 is YYEEEE in the germline V gene. V dropped 4 bases and J dropped 8 bases, with 15 bases sitting between them. CDR3 DNA: TGTGCCAGCAGCCTGGGGGGGGGCCGAACCCAGTACTTC. This sequence encodes CASSLGGGRTQYF.

This rearrangement joins TRBV5-8 to TRBJ1-4, with D possibly being TRBD1 (6 bases). This CDR3 is built from 14 residues. Germline assignment: CDR1 SGHTS and CDR2 YDEGEE. Trimming removed 1 base from V and 5 bases from J, with 9 bases in between. For the CDR3, the DNA is TGTGCCAGCAGCTTGTTACAGGGCAATGAAAAACTGTTTTTT. Translated, it gives CASSLLQGNEKLFF.

This clone was picked up a small number of times. The CDR3: CASRDRPSNQPQHF. The CDR3 region has the DNA TGTGCCAGTAGGGACAGGCCTAGCAATCAGCCCCAGCATTTT. J is TRBJ1-5 and V is TRBV19, with 7 bases lining up with TRBD1. There are 14 residues in the CDR3. V was pared by 6 bases and J by 0 bases, with 2 bases of the junction left unmatched. The germline gives CDR1 LNHDA, CDR2 SQIVND (reference sequence).

The V gene is TRBV30, the J gene TRBJ1-1; D is ambiguous. The germline V gene encodes CDR1 GTSNPN and CDR2 SVGIG (reference sequence). The CDR3 covers 14 residues. Between the trimmed V and J ends, which lost 2 bases and 3 bases, there was a span of 13 bases. In DNA form, the CDR3 reads TGTGCCTGGAGTCATACCGGTGTGGACACTGAAGCTTTCTTT. Its protein product is CAWSHTGVDTEAFF.

This clone was counted a few times. The chain couples TRBV28 to TRBJ1-4, with D perhaps matching TRBD1 (6 bases). Germline V gene data show CDR1 as MDHEN and CDR2 as SYDVKM. Trimming left V 5 bases short and J 13 bases short, with 23 bases between. This CDR3 region has 15 residues. The CDR3 reads CASSPAGALLLGLFF. DNA for the CDR3: TGTGCCAGCAGTCCAGCGGGGGCTCTTTTGTTAGGACTGTTTTTT.

The chain combines TRBV27 with TRBJ2-7; D is undetermined. The CDR3 runs 16 residues. Deletions cut 1 base from V and 3 bases from J, with 16 bases between. The germline gives CDR1 MNHEY, CDR2 SMNVEV (reference sequence). CDR3 DNA sequence: TGTGCCAGCAGTTTATTCTCCTCTCCTTCCCTCTACGAGCAGTACTTC. Protein product: CASSLFSSPSLYEQYF.